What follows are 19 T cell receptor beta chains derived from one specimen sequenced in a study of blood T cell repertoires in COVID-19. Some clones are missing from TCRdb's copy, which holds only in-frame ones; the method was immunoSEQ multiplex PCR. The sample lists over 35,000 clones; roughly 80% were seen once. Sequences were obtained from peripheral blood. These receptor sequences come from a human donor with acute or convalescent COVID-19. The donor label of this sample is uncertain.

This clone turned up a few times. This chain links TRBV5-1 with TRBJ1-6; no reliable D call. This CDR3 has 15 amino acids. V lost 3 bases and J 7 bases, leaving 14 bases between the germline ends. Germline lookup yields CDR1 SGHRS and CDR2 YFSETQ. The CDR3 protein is CASSWRPQSNSPLHF. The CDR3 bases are TGCGCCAGCAGCTGGCGGCCCCAATCGAATTCACCCCTCCACTTT.

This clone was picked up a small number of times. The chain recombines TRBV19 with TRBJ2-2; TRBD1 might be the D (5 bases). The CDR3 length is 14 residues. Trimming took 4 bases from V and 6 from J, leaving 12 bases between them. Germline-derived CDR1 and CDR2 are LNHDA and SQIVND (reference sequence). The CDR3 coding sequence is TGTGCCAGTAGTAGGGGCACCGAGGCCGGGGAGCTGTTTTTT. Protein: CASSRGTEAGELFF.

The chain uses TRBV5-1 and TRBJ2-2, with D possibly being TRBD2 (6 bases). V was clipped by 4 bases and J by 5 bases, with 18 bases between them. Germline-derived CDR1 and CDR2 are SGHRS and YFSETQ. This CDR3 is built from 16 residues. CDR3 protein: CASSPPEGLVTGELFF. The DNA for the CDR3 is TGCGCCAGCAGCCCCCCGGAGGGGCTTGTAACCGGGGAGCTGTTTTTT.

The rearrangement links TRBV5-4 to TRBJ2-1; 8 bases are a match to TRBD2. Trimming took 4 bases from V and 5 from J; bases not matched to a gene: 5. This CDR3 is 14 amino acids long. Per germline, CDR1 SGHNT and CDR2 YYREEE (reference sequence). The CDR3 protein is CASSLRTSHNEQFF. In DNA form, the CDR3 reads TGTGCCAGCAGCCTTCGGACTAGCCACAATGAGCAGTTCTTC.

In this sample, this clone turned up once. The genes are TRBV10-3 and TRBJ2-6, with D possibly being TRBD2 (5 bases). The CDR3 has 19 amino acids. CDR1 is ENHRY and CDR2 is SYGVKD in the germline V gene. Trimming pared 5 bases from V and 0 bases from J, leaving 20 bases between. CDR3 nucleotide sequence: TGTGCCATCAGTCACCCTTCGGGGAAAGATCACTCTGGGGCCAACGTCCTGACTTTC. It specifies CAISHPSGKDHSGANVLTF.

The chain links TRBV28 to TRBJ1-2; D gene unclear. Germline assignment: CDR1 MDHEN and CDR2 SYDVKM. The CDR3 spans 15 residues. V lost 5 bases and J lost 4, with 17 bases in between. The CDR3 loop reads CASSPSTRILYGYTF. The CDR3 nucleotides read TGTGCCAGCAGTCCGTCTACGAGGATTCTCTATGGCTACACCTTC.

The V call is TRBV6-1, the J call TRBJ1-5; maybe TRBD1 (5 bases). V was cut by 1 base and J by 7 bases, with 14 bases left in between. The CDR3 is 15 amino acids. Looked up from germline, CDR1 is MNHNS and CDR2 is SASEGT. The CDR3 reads CASSEVGGVRQPQHF. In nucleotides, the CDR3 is TGTGCCAGCAGTGAAGTGGGGGGGGTAAGACAGCCCCAGCATTTT.

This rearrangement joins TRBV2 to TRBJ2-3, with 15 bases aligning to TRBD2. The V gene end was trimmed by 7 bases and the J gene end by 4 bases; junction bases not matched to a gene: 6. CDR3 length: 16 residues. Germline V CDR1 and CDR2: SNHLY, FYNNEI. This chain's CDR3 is CASNPGLAGGADTQYF. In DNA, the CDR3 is TGTGCCAGCAATCCGGGACTAGCGGGAGGTGCAGATACGCAGTATTTT.

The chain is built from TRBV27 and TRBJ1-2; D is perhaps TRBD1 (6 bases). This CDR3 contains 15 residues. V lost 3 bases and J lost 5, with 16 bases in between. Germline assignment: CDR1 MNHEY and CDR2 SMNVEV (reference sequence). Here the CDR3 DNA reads TGTGCCAGCAGTTTCCTCGCCAGGGGTCTTTATGGCTACACCTTC. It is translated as CASSFLARGLYGYTF.

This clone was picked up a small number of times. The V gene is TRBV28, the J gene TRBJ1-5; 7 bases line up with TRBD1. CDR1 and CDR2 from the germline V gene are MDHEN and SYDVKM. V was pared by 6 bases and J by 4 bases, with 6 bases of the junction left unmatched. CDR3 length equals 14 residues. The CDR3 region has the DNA TGTGCCAGCAGGAATCCGGGACAGAATCAGCCCCAGCATTTT. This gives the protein CASRNPGQNQPQHF.

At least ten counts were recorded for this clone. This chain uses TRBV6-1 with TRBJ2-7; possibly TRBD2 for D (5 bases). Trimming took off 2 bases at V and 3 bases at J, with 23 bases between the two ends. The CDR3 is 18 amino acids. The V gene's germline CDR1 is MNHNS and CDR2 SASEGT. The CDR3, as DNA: TGTGCCAGCAGTGAAACCCCTTTCGACCCTAAAGGGAGCTACGAGCAGTACTTC. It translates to CASSETPFDPKGSYEQYF.

CDR3 nucleotides: TGTGCCAGCAGCGAGTTGGATGAGCAGTTCTTC. Translated, it gives CASSELDEQFF. The chain carries TRBV2 and TRBJ2-1; D gene ambiguous. Germline V gene lookup returns CDR1 SNHLY and CDR2 FYNNEI. The V gene lost 6 bases and the J gene lost 8 bases, with 8 bases spanning the gap. The CDR3 is made up of 11 amino acids.

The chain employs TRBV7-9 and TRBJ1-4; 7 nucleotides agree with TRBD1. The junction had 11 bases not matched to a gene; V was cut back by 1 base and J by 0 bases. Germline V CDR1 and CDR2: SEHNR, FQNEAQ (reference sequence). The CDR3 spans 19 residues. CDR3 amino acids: CASSLVATGRLATNEKLFF. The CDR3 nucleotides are TGTGCCAGCAGCTTAGTTGCGACAGGGCGGCTCGCAACTAATGAAAAACTGTTTTTT.

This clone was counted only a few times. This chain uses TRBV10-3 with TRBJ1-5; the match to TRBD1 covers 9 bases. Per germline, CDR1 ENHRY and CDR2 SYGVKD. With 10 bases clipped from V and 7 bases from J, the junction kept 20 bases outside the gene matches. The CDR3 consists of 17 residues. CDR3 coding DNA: TGTGCCACTCGGGACAGGGAAACCCGAACGGGGACGCAGCCCCAGCATTTT. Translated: CATRDRETRTGTQPQHF.

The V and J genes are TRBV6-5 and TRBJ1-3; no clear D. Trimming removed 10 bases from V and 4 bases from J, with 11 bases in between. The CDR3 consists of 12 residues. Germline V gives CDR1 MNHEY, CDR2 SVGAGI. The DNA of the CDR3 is TGTGCCACTTGGGCAGGAGGAAACACCATATATTTT. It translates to CATWAGGNTIYF.

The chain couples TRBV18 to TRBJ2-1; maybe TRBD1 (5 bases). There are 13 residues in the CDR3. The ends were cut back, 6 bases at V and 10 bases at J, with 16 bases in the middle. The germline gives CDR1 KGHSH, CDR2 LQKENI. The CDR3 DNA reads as TGTGCCAGCTCTATTAACCAGGGATACGAGCAGTTCTTC. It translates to CASSINQGYEQFF. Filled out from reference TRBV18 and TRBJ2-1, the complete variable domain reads NAGVMQNPRHLVRRRGQEARLRCSPMKGHSHVYWYRQLPEEGLKFMVYLQKENIIDESGMPKERFSAEFPKEGPSILRIQQVVRGDSAAYFCASSINQGYEQFFGPGTRLTVL.

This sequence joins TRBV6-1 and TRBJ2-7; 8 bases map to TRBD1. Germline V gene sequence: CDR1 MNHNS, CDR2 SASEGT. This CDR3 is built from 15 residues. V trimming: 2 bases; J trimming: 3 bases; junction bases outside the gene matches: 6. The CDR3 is CASSEYGTGLYEQYF. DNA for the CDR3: TGTGCCAGCAGTGAATATGGGACAGGACTCTACGAGCAGTACTTC.

The CDR3 DNA reads TGTGCCAGCAGCCAAGAAACCAGGAAGGAACTAGGACTGTTTTTT. Protein: CASSQETRKELGLFF. This chain links TRBV3-1 (or the pseudogene TRBV3-2) with TRBJ1-4; D remains unclear. Per the germline V gene, CDR1 is LGHDT and CDR2 is YNNKEL (reference sequence). V lost 0 bases, J lost 13 bases, and 18 bases lay in between. The CDR3 runs to 15 residues.

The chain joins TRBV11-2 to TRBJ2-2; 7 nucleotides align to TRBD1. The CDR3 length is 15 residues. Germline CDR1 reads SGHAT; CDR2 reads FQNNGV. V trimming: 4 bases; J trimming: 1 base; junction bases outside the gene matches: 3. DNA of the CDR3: TGTGCCAGCAGCTGGACAGGCCTGAACACCGGGGAGCTGTTTTTT. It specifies CASSWTGLNTGELFF.